A selection of T cell receptor beta chains follows, all from one sample in a study of T cell responses to AZD1222 COVID-19 vaccine. Assay: immunoSEQ multiplex PCR; the TCRdb copy retains only in-frame clones and omits some. The table records about 120,000 clones, roughly 90% of them present only once. Material: peripheral blood, obtained on day 0 of AZD1222 vaccination. These receptors were collected from an adult in good health. Each CDR3 is given with its conserved first and last residue. D genes are given only for firm matches. The size field is filled for only some rows; it gives once, few, many or a size class.

clone_size j_call d_call v_call cdr3_aa cdr3_nt
- TRBJ2-7 - TRBV5-1 CASAPYEQYF TGCGCCAGCGCCCCCTACGAGCAGTACTTC
- TRBJ2-6 - TRBV19 CASTGHHSGANVLTF TGTGCCAGTACGGGACACCACTCTGGGGCCAACGTCCTGACTTTC
- TRBJ2-6 - TRBV19 CASSMTAIGANVLTF TGTGCCAGTAGTATGACAGCTATAGGGGCCAACGTCCTGACTTTC
- TRBJ2-7 TRBD1 TRBV6-5 CASSYVSGQNYEQYF TGTGCCAGCAGTTACGTGTCGGGACAGAACTACGAGCAGTACTTC
- TRBJ1-2 TRBD1 TRBV3-1/TRBV3-2 CASSQLRDRGTYGYTF TGTGCCAGCAGCCAACTCCGGGACAGGGGAACCTATGGCTACACCTTC
- TRBJ2-1 TRBD2 TRBV19 CASSIPQRESGEQFF TGTGCCAGTAGTATACCCCAGCGGGAGAGCGGTGAGCAGTTCTTC
- TRBJ2-2 - TRBV28 CASSPQRLGNTGELFF TGTGCCAGCAGTCCCCAAAGGCTCGGGAACACCGGGGAGCTGTTTTTT
- TRBJ2-7 TRBD1 TRBV4-1 CASSQDLAGGRDEQYF TGCGCCAGCAGCCAAGATTTGGCAGGGGGCCGCGACGAGCAGTACTTC
- TRBJ2-1 - TRBV14 CASSPLRKSSYNEQFF TGTGCCAGCAGCCCTTTGAGGAAGAGCTCCTACAATGAGCAGTTCTTC
- TRBJ2-6 TRBD1 TRBV5-4 CASSLGTGVSGANVLTF TGTGCCAGCAGCTTAGGGACAGGGGTCTCTGGGGCCAACGTCCTGACTTTC
- TRBJ1-2 - TRBV19 CASSKRDKSGYTF TGTGCCAGTAGTAAGCGGGACAAGAGTGGCTACACCTTC
- TRBJ1-5 TRBD1 TRBV7-7 CASSLWTGQPQHF TGTGCTAGCAGCCTATGGACAGGTCAGCCCCAGCATTTT
- TRBJ1-3 - TRBV7-9 CASSLEAFSGNTIYF TGTGCCAGCAGCTTAGAAGCCTTCTCTGGAAACACCATATATTTT
- TRBJ1-4 - TRBV7-9 CASSFYTPEKLFF TGTGCCAGCAGCTTCTATACCCCCGAAAAACTGTTTTTT
- TRBJ2-2 - TRBV10-3 CAISEAGVYTGELFF TGTGCCATCAGTGAGGCAGGGGTTTATACCGGGGAGCTGTTTTTT
- TRBJ2-7 - TRBV6-2/TRBV6-3 CASSPGQSSYEQYF TGTGCCAGCAGTCCGGGACAATCCTCCTACGAGCAGTACTTC
- TRBJ2-1 TRBD1 TRBV28 CASSLLGQGPAYREQFF TGTGCCAGCAGTTTATTGGGACAGGGGCCCGCGTATCGAGAGCAGTTCTTC
- TRBJ2-1 - TRBV19 CASSLVLGNEQFF TGTGCCAGTAGTCTGGTACTCGGGAATGAGCAGTTCTTC
- TRBJ2-7 - TRBV7-6 CASSPGAGMAGEQYF TGTGCCAGCAGCCCGGGGGCGGGGATGGCGGGAGAGCAGTACTTC
- TRBJ2-7 - TRBV6-5 CASSPSNWGYEQYF TGTGCCAGCAGCCCCTCGAATTGGGGCTACGAGCAGTACTTC
- TRBJ1-1 - TRBV10-2 CASSDPGSLGGRAEAFF TGCGCCAGCAGTGACCCGGGTAGTTTGGGGGGAAGGGCTGAAGCTTTCTTT
- TRBJ1-6 - TRBV30 CAWSVSSYNSPLHF TGTGCCTGGAGTGTAAGCTCCTATAATTCACCCCTCCACTTT
- TRBJ1-2 - TRBV28 CASSTRDIVTSPNYGYTF TGTGCCAGCAGTACGAGGGACATAGTTACGTCGCCTAACTATGGCTACACCTTC
- TRBJ2-7 TRBD1 TRBV5-1 CASSRGTGGMGEQYF TGCGCCAGCAGCCGCGGGACAGGGGGAATGGGCGAGCAGTACTTC
- TRBJ1-1 - TRBV25-1 CASSDPGLFTEAFF TGTGCCAGCAGTGACCCGGGTCTCTTCACTGAAGCTTTCTTT
- TRBJ1-6 TRBD1 TRBV6-5 CASSYSTGGISPLHF TGTGCCAGCAGTTACTCGACAGGGGGCATCTCACCCCTCCACTTT
once TRBJ2-7 TRBD2 TRBV2 CASSERTSYSFAEYF TGTGCCAGCAGTGAGAGGACTAGCTACTCTTTCGCGGAGTACTTC
- TRBJ2-2 TRBD2 TRBV27 CASSYASGGAPRELFF TGTGCCAGCAGTTACGCTAGCGGGGGGGCCCCCCGGGAGCTGTTTTTT
- TRBJ1-1 - TRBV29-1 CSVWSVEAFF TGCAGCGTTTGGTCGGTTGAAGCTTTCTTT
- TRBJ1-4 - TRBV28 CASSFLGARGEKLFF TGTGCCAGCAGTTTCTTGGGGGCGAGGGGTGAAAAACTGTTTTTT
once TRBJ2-3 - TRBV6-1 CASSDRQVALMDTQYF TGTGCCAGCAGTGATAGACAGGTTGCTTTAATGGATACGCAGTATTTT
- TRBJ2-5 TRBD2 TRBV6-5 CASSSGLGPETQYF TGTGCCAGCAGTTCAGGACTAGGCCCAGAGACCCAGTACTTC
- TRBJ2-7 TRBD1 TRBV27 CASSSISTGTYEQYF TGTGCCAGCAGCAGCATCTCGACAGGGACCTACGAGCAGTACTTC
- TRBJ2-1 - TRBV9 CASSANRAHEQFF TGTGCCAGCAGCGCAAACAGGGCCCATGAGCAGTTCTTC
- TRBJ1-1 TRBD1 TRBV2 CASSETGENTEAFF TGTGCCAGCAGCGAGACAGGGGAAAACACTGAAGCTTTCTTT
- TRBJ1-6 - TRBV7-8 CASSLTIGFTQDSPLHF TGTGCCAGCAGCTTAACGATAGGGTTCACTCAGGATTCACCCCTCCACTTT
few TRBJ2-1 TRBD2 TRBV18 CASSPIAGYNEQFF TGTGCCAGCTCGCCGATAGCGGGATACAATGAGCAGTTCTTC
- TRBJ1-1 TRBD1 TRBV6-5 CASSYRTGSQRAFF TGTGCCAGCAGTTACCGGACAGGTTCGCAAAGGGCTTTCTTT